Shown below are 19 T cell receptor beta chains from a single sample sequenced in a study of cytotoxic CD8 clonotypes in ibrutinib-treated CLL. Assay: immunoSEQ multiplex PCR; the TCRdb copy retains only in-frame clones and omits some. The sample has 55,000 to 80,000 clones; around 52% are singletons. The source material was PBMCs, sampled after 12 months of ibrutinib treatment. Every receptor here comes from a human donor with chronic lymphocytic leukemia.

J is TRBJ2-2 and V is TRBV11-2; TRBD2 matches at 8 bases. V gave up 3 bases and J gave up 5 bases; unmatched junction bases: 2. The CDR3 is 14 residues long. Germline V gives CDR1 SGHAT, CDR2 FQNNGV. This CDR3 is CASSFLAGTGELFF. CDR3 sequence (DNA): TGTGCCAGCAGCTTCTTAGCGGGAACCGGGGAGCTGTTTTTT.

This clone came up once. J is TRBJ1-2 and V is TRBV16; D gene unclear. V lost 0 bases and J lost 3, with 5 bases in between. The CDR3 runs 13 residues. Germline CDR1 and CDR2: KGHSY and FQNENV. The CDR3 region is CASSQSGDYGYTF. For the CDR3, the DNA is TGTGCCAGCAGCCAATCTGGGGACTATGGCTACACCTTC. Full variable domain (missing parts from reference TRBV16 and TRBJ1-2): GEEVAQTPKHLVRGEGQKAKLYCAPIKGHSYVFWYQQVLKNEFKFLISFQNENVFDETGMPKERFSAKCLPNSPCSLEIQATKLEDSAVYFCASSQSGDYGYTFGSGTRLTVV.

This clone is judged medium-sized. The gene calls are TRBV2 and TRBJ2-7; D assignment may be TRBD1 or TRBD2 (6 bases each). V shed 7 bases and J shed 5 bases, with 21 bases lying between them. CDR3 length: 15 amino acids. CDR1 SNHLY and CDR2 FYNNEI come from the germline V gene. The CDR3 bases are TGTGCCAGCACCGAGGGGGATTTTACGGGGGACGAGCAGTACGTC. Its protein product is CASTEGDFTGDEQYV.

The CDR3 is CASSEGAGPNYGYTF. The CDR3 nucleotides read TGTGCCAGCAGTGAAGGGGCAGGCCCTAACTATGGCTACACCTTC. The chain links TRBV2 to TRBJ1-2; D is undetermined. CDR1 and CDR2 (germline): SNHLY, FYNNEI. Trimming took off 1 base at V and 0 bases at J, with 9 bases between the two ends. The CDR3 consists of 15 residues. The full variable domain, completed using reference TRBV2 and TRBJ1-2, is EPEVTQTPSHQVTQMGQEVILRCVPISNHLYFYWYRQILGQKVEFLVSFYNNEISEKSEIFDDQFSVERPDGSNFTLKIRSTKLEDSAMYFCASSEGAGPNYGYTFGSGTRLTVV.

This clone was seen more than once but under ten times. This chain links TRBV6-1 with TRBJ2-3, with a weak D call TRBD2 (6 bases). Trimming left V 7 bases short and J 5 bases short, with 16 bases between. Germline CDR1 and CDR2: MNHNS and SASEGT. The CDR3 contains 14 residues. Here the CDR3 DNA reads TGTGCCAGCAATCCGGGACTCCAGGGAGATACGCAGTATTTT. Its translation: CASNPGLQGDTQYF.

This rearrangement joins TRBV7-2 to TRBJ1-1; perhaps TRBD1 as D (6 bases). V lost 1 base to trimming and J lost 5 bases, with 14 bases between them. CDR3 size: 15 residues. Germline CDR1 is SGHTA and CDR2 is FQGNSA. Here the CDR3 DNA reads TGTGCCAGCAGCTTAGTAACAGGGCTGGGAACTGAAGCTTTCTTT. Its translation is CASSLVTGLGTEAFF.

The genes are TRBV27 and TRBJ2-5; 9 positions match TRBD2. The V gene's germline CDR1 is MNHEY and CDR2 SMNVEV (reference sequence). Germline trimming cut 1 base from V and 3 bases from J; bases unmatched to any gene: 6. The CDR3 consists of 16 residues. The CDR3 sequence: CASSLLSSGGEETQYF. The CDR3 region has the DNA TGTGCCAGCAGTTTATTGAGTAGCGGGGGAGAAGAGACCCAGTACTTC.

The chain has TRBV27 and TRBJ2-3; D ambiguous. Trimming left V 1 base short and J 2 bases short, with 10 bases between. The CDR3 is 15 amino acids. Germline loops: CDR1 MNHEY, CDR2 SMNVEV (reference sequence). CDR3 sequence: CASSLLAVSTDTQYF. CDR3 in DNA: TGTGCCAGCAGTTTATTGGCGGTTTCCACAGATACGCAGTATTTT.

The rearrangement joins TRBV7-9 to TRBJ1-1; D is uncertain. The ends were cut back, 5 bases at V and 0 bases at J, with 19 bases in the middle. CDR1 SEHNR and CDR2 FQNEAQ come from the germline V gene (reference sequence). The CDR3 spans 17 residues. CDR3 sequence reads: CASSPGGLPRMNTEAFF. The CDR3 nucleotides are TGTGCCAGCAGCCCAGGAGGACTGCCCCGTATGAACACTGAAGCTTTCTTT.

CDR3 protein: CASSRRPSLGSETQYF. CDR3 coding DNA: TGTGCCAGCAGTCGCCGGCCAAGCTTAGGGTCCGAGACCCAGTACTTC. The rearrangement joins TRBV27 to TRBJ2-5; D call uncertain. Germline V gives CDR1 MNHEY, CDR2 SMNVEV (reference sequence). V was cut by 5 bases and J by 5 bases, with 21 bases left in between. The CDR3 sequence is 16 residues long.

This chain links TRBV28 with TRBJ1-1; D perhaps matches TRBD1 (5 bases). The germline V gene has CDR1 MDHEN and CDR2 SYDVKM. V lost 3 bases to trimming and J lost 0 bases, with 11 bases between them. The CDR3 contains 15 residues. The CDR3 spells CASSLQGFMNTEAFF. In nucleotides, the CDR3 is TGTGCCAGCAGTTTGCAGGGCTTTATGAACACTGAAGCTTTCTTT.

The CDR3 nucleotides read TGTGCCAGCAGTGAATTGGGGAGTCGCCGCACAGATACGCAGTATTTT. Residues: CASSELGSRRTDTQYF. The chain combines TRBV6-1 with TRBJ2-3; tentative D call: TRBD2 (5 bases). V was shortened by 2 bases and J by 1 base, with 13 bases between the two germline ends. CDR3 length: 16 residues. Germline V gene lookup returns CDR1 MNHNS and CDR2 SASEGT.

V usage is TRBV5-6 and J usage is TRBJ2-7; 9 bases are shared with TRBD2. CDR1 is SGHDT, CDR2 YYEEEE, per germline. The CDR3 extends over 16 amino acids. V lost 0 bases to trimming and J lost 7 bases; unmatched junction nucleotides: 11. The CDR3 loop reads CASSLEDSGTSLEQYV. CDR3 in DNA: TGTGCCAGCAGCTTGGAGGATTCCGGGACTAGCTTAGAGCAGTACGTC.

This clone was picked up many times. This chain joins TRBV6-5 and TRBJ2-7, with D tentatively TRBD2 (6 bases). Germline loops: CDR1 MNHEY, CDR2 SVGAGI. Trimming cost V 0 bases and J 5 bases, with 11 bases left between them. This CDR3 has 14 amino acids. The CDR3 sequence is CASSYSEGGNEQYF. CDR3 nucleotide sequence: TGTGCCAGCAGTTACTCAGAGGGAGGCAACGAGCAGTACTTC.

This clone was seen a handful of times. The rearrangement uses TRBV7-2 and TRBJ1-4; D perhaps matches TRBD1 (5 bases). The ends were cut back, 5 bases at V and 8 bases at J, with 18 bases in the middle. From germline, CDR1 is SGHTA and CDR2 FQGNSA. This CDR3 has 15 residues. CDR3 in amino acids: CASSPGGSAWEKLFF. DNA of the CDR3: TGTGCCAGCAGCCCCGGGGGGTCGGCCTGGGAAAAACTGTTTTTT.

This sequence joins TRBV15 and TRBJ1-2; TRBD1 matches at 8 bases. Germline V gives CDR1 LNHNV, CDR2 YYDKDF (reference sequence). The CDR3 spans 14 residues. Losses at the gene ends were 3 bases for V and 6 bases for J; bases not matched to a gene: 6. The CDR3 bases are TGTGCCACCAGCAGGAGGACGACAGGGGATGGCTACACCTTC. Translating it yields CATSRRTTGDGYTF.

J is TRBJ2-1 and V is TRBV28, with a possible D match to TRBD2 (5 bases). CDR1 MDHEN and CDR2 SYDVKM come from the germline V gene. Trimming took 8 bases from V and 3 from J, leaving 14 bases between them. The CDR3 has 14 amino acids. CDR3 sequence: CASDGSSGYNEQFF. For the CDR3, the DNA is TGTGCCAGCGATGGGAGCTCCGGCTACAATGAGCAGTTCTTC.

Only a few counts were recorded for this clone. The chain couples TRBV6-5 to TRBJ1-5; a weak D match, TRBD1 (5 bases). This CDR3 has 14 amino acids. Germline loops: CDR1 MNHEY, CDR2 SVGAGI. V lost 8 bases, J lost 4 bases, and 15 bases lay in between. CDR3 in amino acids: CASVEQDRNQPQHF. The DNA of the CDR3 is TGTGCCAGCGTCGAACAGGATCGAAATCAGCCCCAGCATTTT.

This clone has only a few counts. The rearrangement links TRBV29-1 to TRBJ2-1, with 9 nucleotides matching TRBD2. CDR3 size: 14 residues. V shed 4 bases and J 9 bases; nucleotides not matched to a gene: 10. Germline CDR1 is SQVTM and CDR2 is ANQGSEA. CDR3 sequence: CSVGNAGGPSEQFF. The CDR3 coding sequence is TGCAGCGTTGGTAATGCGGGAGGGCCGTCTGAGCAGTTCTTC.